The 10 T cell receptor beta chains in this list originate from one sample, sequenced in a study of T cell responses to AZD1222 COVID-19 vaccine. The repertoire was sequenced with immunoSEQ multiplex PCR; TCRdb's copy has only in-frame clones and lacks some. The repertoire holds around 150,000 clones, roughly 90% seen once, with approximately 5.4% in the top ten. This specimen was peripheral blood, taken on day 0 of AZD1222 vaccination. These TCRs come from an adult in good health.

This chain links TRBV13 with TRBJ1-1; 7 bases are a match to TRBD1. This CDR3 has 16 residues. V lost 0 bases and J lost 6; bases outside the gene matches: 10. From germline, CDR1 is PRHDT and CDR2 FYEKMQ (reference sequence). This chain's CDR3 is CASSLGRRGRRAEAFF. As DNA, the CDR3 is TGTGCCAGCAGCTTAGGCAGGAGGGGGCGCAGGGCTGAAGCTTTCTTT.

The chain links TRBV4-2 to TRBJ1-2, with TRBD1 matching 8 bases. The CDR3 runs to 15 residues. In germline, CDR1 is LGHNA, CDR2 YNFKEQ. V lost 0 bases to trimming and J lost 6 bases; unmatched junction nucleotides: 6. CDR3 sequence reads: CASSQDPTGAHGYTF. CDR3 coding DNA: TGTGCCAGCAGCCAAGATCCGACAGGGGCGCATGGCTACACCTTC.

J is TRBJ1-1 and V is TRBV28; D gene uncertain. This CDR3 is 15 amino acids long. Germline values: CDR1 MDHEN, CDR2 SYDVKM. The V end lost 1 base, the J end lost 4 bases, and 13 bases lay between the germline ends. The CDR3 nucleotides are TGTGCCAGCAGTTTATCGATGGGCGGGAGCACTGAAGCTTTCTTT. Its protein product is CASSLSMGGSTEAFF.

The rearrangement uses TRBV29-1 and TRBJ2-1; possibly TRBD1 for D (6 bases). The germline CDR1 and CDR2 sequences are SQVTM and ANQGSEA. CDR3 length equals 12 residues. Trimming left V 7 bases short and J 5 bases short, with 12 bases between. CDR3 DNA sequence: TGCAGCGGTACGGACAGTGACAATGAGCAGTTCTTC. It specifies CSGTDSDNEQFF.

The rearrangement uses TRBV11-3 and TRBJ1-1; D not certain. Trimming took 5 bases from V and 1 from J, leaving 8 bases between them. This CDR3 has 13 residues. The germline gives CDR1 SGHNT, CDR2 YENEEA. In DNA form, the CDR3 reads TGTGCCAGCAGCGCGCAGGAGAACACTGAAGCTTTCTTT. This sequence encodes CASSAQENTEAFF.

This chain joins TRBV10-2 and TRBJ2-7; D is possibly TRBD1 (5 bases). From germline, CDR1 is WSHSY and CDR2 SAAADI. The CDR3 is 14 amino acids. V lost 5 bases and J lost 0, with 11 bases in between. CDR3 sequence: CASSITGSSYEQYF. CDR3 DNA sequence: TGCGCCAGCAGTATTACAGGTAGCTCCTACGAGCAGTACTTC.

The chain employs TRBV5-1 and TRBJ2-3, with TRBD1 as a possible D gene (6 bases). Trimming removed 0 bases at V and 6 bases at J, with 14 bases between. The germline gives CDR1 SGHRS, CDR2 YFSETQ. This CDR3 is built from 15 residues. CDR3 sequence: CASSLGHTTGDTQYF. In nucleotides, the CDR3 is TGCGCCAGCAGCTTGGGGCACACCACAGGGGATACGCAGTATTTT.

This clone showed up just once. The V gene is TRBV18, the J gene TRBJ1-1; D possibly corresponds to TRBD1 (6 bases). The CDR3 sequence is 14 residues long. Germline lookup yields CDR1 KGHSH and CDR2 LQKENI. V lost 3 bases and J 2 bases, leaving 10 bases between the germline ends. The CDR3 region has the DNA TGTGCCAGCTCACCCCGACAGGATAACACTGAAGCTTTCTTT. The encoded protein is CASSPRQDNTEAFF.

CDR3 sequence: CASSLDGSSGGYEQYF. As DNA, the CDR3 is TGTGCCAGCAGCTTAGATGGCTCTAGCGGGGGCTACGAGCAGTACTTC. The chain links TRBV11-3 to TRBJ2-7; TRBD2 agrees at 10 bases. The CDR3 spans 16 residues. After removal of 0 bases from V and 3 bases from J, the junction contained 5 bases not matched to a gene. Germline CDR1 SGHNT, CDR2 YENEEA.

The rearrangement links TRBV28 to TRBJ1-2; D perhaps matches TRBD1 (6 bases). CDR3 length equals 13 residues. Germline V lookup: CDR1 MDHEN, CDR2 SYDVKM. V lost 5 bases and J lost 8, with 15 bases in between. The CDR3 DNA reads TGTGCCAGCAGTCTATACAGGGTTTACGGCTACACCTTC. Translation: CASSLYRVYGYTF.